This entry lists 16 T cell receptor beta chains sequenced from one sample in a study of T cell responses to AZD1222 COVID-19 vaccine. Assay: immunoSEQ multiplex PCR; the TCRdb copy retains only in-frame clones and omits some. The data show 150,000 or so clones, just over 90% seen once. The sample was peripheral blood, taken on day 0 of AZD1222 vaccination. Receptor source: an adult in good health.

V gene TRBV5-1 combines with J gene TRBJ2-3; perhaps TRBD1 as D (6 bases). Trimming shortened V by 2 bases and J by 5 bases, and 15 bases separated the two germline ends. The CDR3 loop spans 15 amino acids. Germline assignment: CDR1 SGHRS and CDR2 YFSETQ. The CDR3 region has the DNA TGCGCCAGCAGCTTACTAGGCAGGGGTGGAGATACGCAGTATTTT. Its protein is CASSLLGRGGDTQYF.

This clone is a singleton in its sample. CDR3 loop: CASSEEGAGKAFF. DNA for the CDR3: TGCGCCAGCAGTGAAGAGGGGGCAGGCAAAGCTTTCTTT. The chain couples TRBV10-1 to TRBJ1-1; 7 nucleotides match TRBD1. This CDR3 has 13 amino acids. CDR1 is WNHNN, CDR2 SYGVQD, per germline (reference sequence). Germline trimming cut 3 bases from V and 9 bases from J; bases unmatched to any gene: 7.

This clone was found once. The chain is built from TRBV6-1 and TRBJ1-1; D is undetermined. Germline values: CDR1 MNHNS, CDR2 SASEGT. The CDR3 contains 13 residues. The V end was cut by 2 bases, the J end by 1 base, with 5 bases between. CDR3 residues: CASSEIRNTEAFF. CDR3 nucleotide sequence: TGTGCCAGCAGTGAAATTAGGAACACTGAAGCTTTCTTT.

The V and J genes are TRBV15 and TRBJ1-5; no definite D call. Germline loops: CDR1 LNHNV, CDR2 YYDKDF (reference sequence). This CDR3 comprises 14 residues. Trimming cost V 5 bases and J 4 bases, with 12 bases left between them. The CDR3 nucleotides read TGTGCCACCAGCCCCGAGGCGGGGAATCAGCCCCAGCATTTT. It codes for CATSPEAGNQPQHF.

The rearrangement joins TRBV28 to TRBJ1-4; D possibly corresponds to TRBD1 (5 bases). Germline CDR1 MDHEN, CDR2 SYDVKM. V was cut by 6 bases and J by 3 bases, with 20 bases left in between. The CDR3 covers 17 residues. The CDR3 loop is CASSSLDGGSANEKLFF. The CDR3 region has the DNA TGTGCCAGCAGCTCCCTCGACGGGGGGTCGGCTAATGAAAAACTGTTTTTT.

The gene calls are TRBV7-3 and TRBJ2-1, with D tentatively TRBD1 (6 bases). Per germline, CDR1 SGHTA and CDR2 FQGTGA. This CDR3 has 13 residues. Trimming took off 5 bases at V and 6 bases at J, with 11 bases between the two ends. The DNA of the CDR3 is TGTGCCAGCAGCCGGGACAACTCCAATGAGCAGTTCTTC. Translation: CASSRDNSNEQFF.

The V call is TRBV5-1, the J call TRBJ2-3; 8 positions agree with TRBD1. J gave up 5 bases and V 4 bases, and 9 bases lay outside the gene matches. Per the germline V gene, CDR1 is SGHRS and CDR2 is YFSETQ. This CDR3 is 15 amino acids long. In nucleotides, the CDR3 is TGCGCCAGCAGCGCTCGACAGGGGCAAGGAGATACGCAGTATTTT. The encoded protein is CASSARQGQGDTQYF.

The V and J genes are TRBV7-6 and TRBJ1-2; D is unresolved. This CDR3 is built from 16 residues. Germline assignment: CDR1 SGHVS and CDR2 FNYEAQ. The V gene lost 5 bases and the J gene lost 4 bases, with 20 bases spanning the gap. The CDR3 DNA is TGTGCCAGCAGCGATGGAGGAGGGAGGTTCGGCTATGGCTACACCTTC. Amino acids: CASSDGGGRFGYGYTF.

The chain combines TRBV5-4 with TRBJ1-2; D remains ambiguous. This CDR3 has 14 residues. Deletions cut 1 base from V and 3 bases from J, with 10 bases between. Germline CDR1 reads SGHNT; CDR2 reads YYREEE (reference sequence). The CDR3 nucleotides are TGTGCCAGCAGCTTGACCCTGGGCGACTATGGCTACACCTTC. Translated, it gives CASSLTLGDYGYTF.

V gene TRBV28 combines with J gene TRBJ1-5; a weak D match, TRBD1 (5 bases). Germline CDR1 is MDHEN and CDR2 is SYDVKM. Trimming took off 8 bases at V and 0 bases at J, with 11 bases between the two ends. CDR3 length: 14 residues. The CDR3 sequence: CASRGRYSNQPQHF. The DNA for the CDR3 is TGTGCCAGCCGGGGGAGGTATAGCAATCAGCCCCAGCATTTT.

The chain's CDR3 is CASNRDWGTDTQYF. DNA of the CDR3: TGTGCCAGCAACAGGGACTGGGGCACAGATACGCAGTATTTT. V gene TRBV25-1 combines with J gene TRBJ2-3; D tentatively reads TRBD1 or TRBD2 (6 bases each). The V and J ends lost 7 bases and 1 base respectively, with 12 bases between them. Looked up from germline, CDR1 is MGHDK and CDR2 is SYGVNS. This CDR3 is built from 14 residues.

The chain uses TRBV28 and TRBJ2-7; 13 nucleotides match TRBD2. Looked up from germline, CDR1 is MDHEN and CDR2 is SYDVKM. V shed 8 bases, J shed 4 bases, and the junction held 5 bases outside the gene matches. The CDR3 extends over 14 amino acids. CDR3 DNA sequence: TGTGCCAGCGGTCCGGGACTAGCGGGATACGAGCAGTACTTC. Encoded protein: CASGPGLAGYEQYF.

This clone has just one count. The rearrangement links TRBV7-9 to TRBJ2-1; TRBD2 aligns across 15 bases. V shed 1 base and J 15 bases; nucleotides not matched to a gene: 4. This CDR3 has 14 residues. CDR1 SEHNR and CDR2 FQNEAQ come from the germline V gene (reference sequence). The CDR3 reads CASSLGTSGGAWFF. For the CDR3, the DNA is TGTGCCAGCAGCTTAGGGACTAGCGGGGGGGCTTGGTTCTTC. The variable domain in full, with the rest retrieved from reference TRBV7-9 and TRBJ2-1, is DTGVSQNPRHKITKRGQNVTFRCDPISEHNRLYWYRQTLGQGPEFLTYFQNEAQLEKSRLLSDRFSAERPKGSFSTLEIQRTEQGDSAMYLCASSLGTSGGAWFFGPGTRLTVL.

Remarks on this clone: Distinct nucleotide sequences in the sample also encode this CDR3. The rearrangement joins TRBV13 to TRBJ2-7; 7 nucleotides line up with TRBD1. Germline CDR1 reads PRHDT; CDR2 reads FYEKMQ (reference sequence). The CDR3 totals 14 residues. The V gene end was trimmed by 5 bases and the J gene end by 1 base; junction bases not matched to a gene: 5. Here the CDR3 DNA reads TGTGCCAGCAGCCCACCGGGACAGTCCTACGAGCAGTACTTC. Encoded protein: CASSPPGQSYEQYF.

For the CDR3, the DNA is TGTGCCACCAGTGATTTTACCAGGGGCGGCACAGATACGCAGTATTTT. Encoded protein: CATSDFTRGGTDTQYF. The rearrangement links TRBV24-1 to TRBJ2-3; D is perhaps TRBD1 (6 bases). Trimming left V 1 base short and J 1 base short, with 11 bases between. Per germline, CDR1 KGHDR and CDR2 SFDVKD. The CDR3 runs 16 residues.

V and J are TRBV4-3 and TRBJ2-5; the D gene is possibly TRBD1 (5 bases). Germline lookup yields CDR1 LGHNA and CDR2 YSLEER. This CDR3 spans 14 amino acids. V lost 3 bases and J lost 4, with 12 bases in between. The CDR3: CASSQGLGRETQYF. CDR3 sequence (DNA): TGCGCCAGCAGCCAGGGGTTGGGGCGAGAGACCCAGTACTTC.